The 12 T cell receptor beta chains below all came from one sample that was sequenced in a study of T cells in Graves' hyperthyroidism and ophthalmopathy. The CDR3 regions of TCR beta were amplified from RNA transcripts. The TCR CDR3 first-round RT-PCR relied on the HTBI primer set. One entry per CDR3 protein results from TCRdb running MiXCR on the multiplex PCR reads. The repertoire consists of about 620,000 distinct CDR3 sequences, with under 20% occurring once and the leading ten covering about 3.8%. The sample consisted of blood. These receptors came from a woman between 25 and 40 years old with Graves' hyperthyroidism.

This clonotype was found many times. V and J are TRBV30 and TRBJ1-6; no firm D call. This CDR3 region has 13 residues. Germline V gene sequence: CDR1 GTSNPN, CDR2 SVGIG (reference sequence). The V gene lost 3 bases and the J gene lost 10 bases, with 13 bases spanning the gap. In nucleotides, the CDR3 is TGTGCCTGGAGGCTGGATGGAGGGTCACCCCTCCACTTT. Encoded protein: CAWRLDGGSPLHF.

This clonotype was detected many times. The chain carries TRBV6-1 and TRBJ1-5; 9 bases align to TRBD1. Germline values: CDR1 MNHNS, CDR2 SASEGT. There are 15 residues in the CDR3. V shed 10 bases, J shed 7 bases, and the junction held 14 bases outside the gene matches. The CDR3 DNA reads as TGTGCCACCAAGGACTTACAGACAGGGGGGCAGCCCCAGCATTTT. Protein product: CATKDLQTGGQPQHF.

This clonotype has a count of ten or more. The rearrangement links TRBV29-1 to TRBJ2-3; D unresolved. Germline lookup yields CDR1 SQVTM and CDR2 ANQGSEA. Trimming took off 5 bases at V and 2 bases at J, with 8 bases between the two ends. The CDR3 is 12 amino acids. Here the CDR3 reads CSVRVSTDTQYF. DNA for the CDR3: TGCAGCGTTCGGGTGTCCACAGATACGCAGTATTTT.

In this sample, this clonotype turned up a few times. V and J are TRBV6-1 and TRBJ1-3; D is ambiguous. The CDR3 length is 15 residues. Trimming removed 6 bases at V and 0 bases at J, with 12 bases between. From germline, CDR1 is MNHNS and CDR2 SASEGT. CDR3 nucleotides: TGTGCCAGCAGAATCGGACCGTCCTCTGGAAACACCATATATTTT. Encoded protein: CASRIGPSSGNTIYF.

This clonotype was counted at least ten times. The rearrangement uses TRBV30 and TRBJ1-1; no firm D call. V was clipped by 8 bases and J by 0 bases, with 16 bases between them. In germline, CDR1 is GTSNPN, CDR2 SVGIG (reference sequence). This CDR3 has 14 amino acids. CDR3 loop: CAPLWPRMNTEAFF. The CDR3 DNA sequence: TGTGCCCCCCTTTGGCCAAGGATGAACACTGAAGCTTTCTTT.

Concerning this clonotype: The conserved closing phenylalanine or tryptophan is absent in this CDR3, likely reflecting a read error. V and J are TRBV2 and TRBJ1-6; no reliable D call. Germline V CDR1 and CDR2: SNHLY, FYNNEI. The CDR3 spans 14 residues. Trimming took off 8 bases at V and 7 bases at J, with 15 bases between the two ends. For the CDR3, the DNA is TGTGCCAGCCGAGGGAACGACTGGAATTCACCCCTCCACCTT. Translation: CASRGNDWNSPLHL.

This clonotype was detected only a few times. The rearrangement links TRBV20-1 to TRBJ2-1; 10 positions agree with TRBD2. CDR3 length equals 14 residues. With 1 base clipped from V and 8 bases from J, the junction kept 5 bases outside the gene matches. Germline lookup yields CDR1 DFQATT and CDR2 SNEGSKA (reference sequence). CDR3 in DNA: TGCAGTGCTAGAGCGCTAGCGGGAGTGGATGAGCAGTTCTTC. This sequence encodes CSARALAGVDEQFF.

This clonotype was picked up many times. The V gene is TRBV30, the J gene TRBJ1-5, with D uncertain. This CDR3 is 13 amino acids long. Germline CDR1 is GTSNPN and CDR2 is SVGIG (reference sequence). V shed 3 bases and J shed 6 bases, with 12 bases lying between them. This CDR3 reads CAWSFQEGQPQHF. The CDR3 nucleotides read TGTGCCTGGAGCTTTCAGGAGGGTCAGCCCCAGCATTTT.

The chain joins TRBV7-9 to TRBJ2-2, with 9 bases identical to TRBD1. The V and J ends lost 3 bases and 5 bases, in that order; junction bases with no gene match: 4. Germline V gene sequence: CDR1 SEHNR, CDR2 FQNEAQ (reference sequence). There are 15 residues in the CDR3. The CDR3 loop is CASSFRDRATGELFF. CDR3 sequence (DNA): TGTGCCAGCAGCTTCCGGGACAGGGCTACCGGGGAGCTGTTTTTT.

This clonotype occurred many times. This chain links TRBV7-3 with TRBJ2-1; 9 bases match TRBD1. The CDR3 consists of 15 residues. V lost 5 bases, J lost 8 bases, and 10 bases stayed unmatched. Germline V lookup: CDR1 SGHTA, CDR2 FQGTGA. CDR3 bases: TGTGCCAGCAGCCCAGCCGGGACAGGGTTCGATGAGCAGTTCTTC. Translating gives CASSPAGTGFDEQFF.

In DNA form, the CDR3 reads TGTGCCAGCGACGAGGACAGGGTGGGTGAAAAACTGTTTTTT. This sequence encodes CASDEDRVGEKLFF. This rearrangement joins TRBV6-1 to TRBJ1-4; TRBD1 agrees at 8 bases. Germline loops: CDR1 MNHNS, CDR2 SASEGT. Unmatched junction bases numbered 9, after V lost 8 bases and J lost 7 bases. The CDR3 extends over 14 amino acids.

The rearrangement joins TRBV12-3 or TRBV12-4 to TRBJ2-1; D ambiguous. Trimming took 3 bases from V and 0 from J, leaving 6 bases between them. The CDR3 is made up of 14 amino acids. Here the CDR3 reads CASSFTYSYNEQFF. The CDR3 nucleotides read TGTGCCAGCAGTTTTACTTACTCCTACAATGAGCAGTTCTTC.